The 19 T cell receptor beta chains below come from one sample, sequenced in a study of OX40 agonist ivuxolimab in advanced cancers. Clones were read by immunoSEQ multiplex PCR, and TCRdb kept only the in-frame ones, dropping some. The table records roughly 66,000 clones, roughly nine tenths of them present only once. Sequenced material: CD4+ or CD8+ T cells sorted from blood, taken in a trial of the OX40 agonist ivuxolimab. The receptors come from an adult with an advanced solid tumor such as melanoma, head and neck, liver or kidney cancer.

The chain recombines TRBV18 with TRBJ2-5; 8 bases align to TRBD1. CDR1 and CDR2 (germline): KGHSH, LQKENI. The CDR3 consists of 14 residues. The V and J ends lost 4 bases and 4 bases, in that order; junction bases with no gene match: 5. The CDR3 loop is CASSRGQVGETQYF. CDR3 DNA sequence: TGTGCCAGCTCACGGGGACAGGTCGGAGAGACCCAGTACTTC.

The V call is TRBV27, the J call TRBJ1-1; D is undetermined. The CDR3 runs 13 residues. V was trimmed by 1 base and J by 1 base, leaving 4 bases between them. Germline V gene sequence: CDR1 MNHEY, CDR2 SMNVEV (reference sequence). CDR3 region: CASSLLPNTEAFF. The CDR3 nucleotides read TGTGCCAGCAGTTTATTGCCGAACACTGAAGCTTTCTTT.

In its sample, this clone was seen once. In DNA form, the CDR3 reads TGTGCCTGGAGTGGGCGGGGCAGGGATCAGCCCCAGCATTTT. Amino acid sequence: CAWSGRGRDQPQHF. The V gene is TRBV30, the J gene TRBJ1-5; D possibly corresponds to TRBD1 (5 bases). V lost 1 base and J 5 bases, leaving 12 bases between the germline ends. CDR3 length equals 14 residues. The V gene's germline CDR1 is GTSNPN and CDR2 SVGIG (reference sequence).

This clone was seen only once. The chain links TRBV18 to TRBJ1-2; the D is unclear. This CDR3 spans 15 amino acids. Germline V lookup: CDR1 KGHSH, CDR2 LQKENI. V gave up 2 bases and J gave up 0 bases, with 10 bases separating them. The CDR3, as DNA: TGTGCCAGCTCACCAGCGGCCAGAGCTAACTATGGCTACACCTTC. Translating gives CASSPAARANYGYTF.

The chain has TRBV29-1 and TRBJ2-7; TRBD2 might be the D (5 bases). This CDR3 has 13 amino acids. V gave up 7 bases and J gave up 2 bases, with 15 bases separating them. Germline-derived CDR1 and CDR2 are SQVTM and ANQGSEA. The CDR3: CSATEALPYEQYF. CDR3 nucleotides: TGCAGCGCGACGGAGGCCCTCCCCTACGAGCAGTACTTC.

V and J are TRBV5-6 and TRBJ1-2; D unclear. V lost 4 bases and J lost 7, with 20 bases in between. CDR1 is SGHDT and CDR2 is YYEEEE in the germline V gene. The CDR3 is 15 residues long. The CDR3 region is CASSPSGRALGGYTF. In DNA form, the CDR3 reads TGTGCCAGCAGCCCTTCGGGAAGGGCCCTGGGTGGCTACACCTTC.

The genes are TRBV7-2 and TRBJ1-1, with 8 nucleotides matching TRBD1. The CDR3 is 14 residues long. The trim removed 5 bases at V and 2 bases at J, leaving 4 bases unmatched. Germline CDR1 SGHTA, CDR2 FQGNSA. Here the CDR3 DNA reads TGTGCCAGCAGCCCTGACAGGGGAAACACTGAAGCTTTCTTT. Translated: CASSPDRGNTEAFF.

The V gene is TRBV2, the J gene TRBJ1-2; TRBD1 might be the D (5 bases). The CDR3 spans 13 residues. Germline loops: CDR1 SNHLY, CDR2 FYNNEI. Trimming removed 6 bases at V and 8 bases at J, with 16 bases between. In nucleotides, the CDR3 is TGTGCCAGCAGCGTCGCGGGCACAGGCGGCTACACCTTC. It yields the protein CASSVAGTGGYTF.

The rearrangement joins TRBV6-5 to TRBJ2-3, with D possibly matching TRBD2 (6 bases). The CDR3 extends over 14 amino acids. Trimming stripped 4 bases from V and 6 bases from J, with 14 bases between. CDR1 and CDR2 from the germline V gene are MNHEY and SVGAGI. DNA of the CDR3: TGTGCCAGCAGTTTGGGACTTAGCAGGGATACGCAGTATTTT. Protein sequence: CASSLGLSRDTQYF.

The chain couples TRBV6-1 to TRBJ1-5; 9 positions agree with TRBD1. The CDR3 sequence is 15 residues long. CDR1 and CDR2 from the germline V gene are MNHNS and SASEGT. Trimming at V came to 8 bases and at J to 0 bases, leaving 5 bases not matched to a gene. The CDR3, as DNA: TGTGCCAGCCGGGACAGGGCTTATAGCAATCAGCCCCAGCATTTT. Residues: CASRDRAYSNQPQHF.

The chain links TRBV6-4 to TRBJ1-1; tentative D call: TRBD1 (5 bases). The CDR3 has 13 amino acids. The ends were cut back, 11 bases at V and 5 bases at J, with 18 bases in the middle. Germline V lookup: CDR1 MRHNA, CDR2 SNTAGT. The CDR3, as DNA: TGTGCCTGGTATAGGGGCTTCGAGACTGAAGCTTTCTTT. Its protein product is CAWYRGFETEAFF.

The J gene is TRBJ2-7, the V gene TRBV7-2; perhaps D is TRBD1 or TRBD2 (5 bases each). The germline gives CDR1 SGHTA, CDR2 FQGNSA. The ends were cut back, 5 bases at V and 2 bases at J, with 10 bases in the middle. CDR3 size: 13 residues. The chain's CDR3 is CASSRDGAYEQYF. CDR3 nucleotides: TGTGCCAGCAGCCGGGACGGAGCCTACGAGCAGTACTTC.

This rearrangement joins TRBV7-9 to TRBJ1-2; D possibly corresponds to TRBD1 (6 bases). The V end was cut by 5 bases, the J end by 8 bases, with 15 bases between. The germline CDR1 and CDR2 sequences are SEHNR and FQNEAQ (reference sequence). The CDR3 extends over 13 amino acids. The CDR3 is CASSLQGVGGYTF. Here the CDR3 DNA reads TGTGCCAGCAGCCTACAGGGAGTTGGCGGCTACACCTTC. The full variable domain, its missing parts supplied by reference TRBV7-9 and TRBJ1-2, is DTGVSQNPRHKITKRGQNVTFRCDPISEHNRLYWYRQTLGQGPEFLTYFQNEAQLEKSRLLSDRFSAERPKGSFSTLEIQRTEQGDSAMYLCASSLQGVGGYTFGSGTRLTVV.

The V call is TRBV5-1, the J call TRBJ1-4; D gene unclear. The CDR3 sequence is 14 residues long. Trimming removed 0 bases from V and 8 bases from J, with 11 bases in between. Germline CDR1 and CDR2: SGHRS and YFSETQ. This chain's CDR3 is CASSLGGGEEKLFF. The CDR3 DNA sequence: TGCGCCAGCAGCTTGGGGGGTGGAGAAGAAAAACTGTTTTTT.

This rearrangement joins TRBV29-1 to TRBJ1-1; possible D gene TRBD1, 5 bases. V was trimmed by 5 bases and J by 4 bases, leaving 17 bases between them. The CDR3 extends over 14 amino acids. Germline values: CDR1 SQVTM, CDR2 ANQGSEA. The CDR3 region is CSVIRGREGTEAFF. The CDR3, as DNA: TGCAGCGTTATCCGGGGACGGGAGGGCACTGAAGCTTTCTTT.

V usage is TRBV2 and J usage is TRBJ2-7, with D uncertain. The V gene's germline CDR1 is SNHLY and CDR2 FYNNEI. This CDR3 has 14 residues. V lost 5 bases and J lost 0, with 11 bases in between. In DNA form, the CDR3 reads TGTGCCAGCAGTCCCTTCAGGAGCTCCTACGAGCAGTACTTC. Translating it yields CASSPFRSSYEQYF.

This chain joins TRBV18 and TRBJ1-2; 10 nucleotides line up with TRBD1. Germline V lookup: CDR1 KGHSH, CDR2 LQKENI. V lost 4 bases to trimming and J lost 5 bases; unmatched junction nucleotides: 7. This CDR3 region has 15 residues. CDR3 loop: CASSQDRGPPYGYTF. The CDR3 coding sequence is TGTGCCAGCTCACAAGACAGGGGGCCCCCGTATGGCTACACCTTC.

The chain carries TRBV10-3 and TRBJ2-1, with 9 bases lining up with TRBD1. The CDR3 length is 15 residues. The germline gives CDR1 ENHRY, CDR2 SYGVKD. V lost 4 bases and J lost 0; bases outside the gene matches: 1. The CDR3 bases are TGTGCCATCAGTGGGGGACAGGGCTCCTACAATGAGCAGTTCTTC. It translates to CAISGGQGSYNEQFF.

This chain links TRBV19 with TRBJ2-2, with 12 bases matching TRBD2. In germline, CDR1 is LNHDA, CDR2 SQIVND (reference sequence). This CDR3 is built from 13 residues. The CDR3, as DNA: TGTGCTACTAGCGGGAGGCGAACCGGGGAGCTGTTTTTT. Translating gives CATSGRRTGELFF.